These 16 T cell receptor beta chains share one sample of origin, sequenced in a study of blood T cell repertoires in COVID-19. TCRdb's table, derived via immunoSEQ multiplex PCR, lists solely in-frame clones and lacks some. The table includes 150,000 to 200,000 clones, over 75% detected once. Specimen: PBMCs or T cells enriched from blood (not recorded which). The source of these receptors is a man between 35 and 55 years old who had recovered from COVID-19.

A remark on this clone: Since a much larger clone is just one base distant, this may be a read error. The chain joins TRBV7-3 to TRBJ1-5; D gene uncertain. Germline CDR1 and CDR2: SGHTA and FQGTGA. The CDR3 totals 13 residues. Trimming shortened V by 2 bases and J by 3 bases, and 5 bases separated the two germline ends. The CDR3 DNA reads as TGTGCCAGCAGCTTAGGCCCCAATCAGCCCCAGCATTTT. This codes for CASSLGPNQPQHF.

J is TRBJ1-4 and V is TRBV5-1; the D gene is possibly TRBD1 (6 bases). The CDR3 is made up of 17 amino acids. Trimming stripped 4 bases from V and 0 bases from J, with 16 bases between. CDR1 and CDR2 from the germline V gene are SGHRS and YFSETQ. The CDR3 nucleotides are TGCGCCAGCAGCCTAGGGCCACAGGGTGCAACTAATGAAAAACTGTTTTTT. Translated: CASSLGPQGATNEKLFF.

The CDR3 loop reads CASSVSVLLFNTGELFF. CDR3 in DNA: TGTGCCAGCAGTGTAAGCGTCTTACTCTTTAACACCGGGGAGCTGTTTTTT. The chain couples TRBV6-1 to TRBJ2-2; no firm D call. This CDR3 comprises 17 residues. Germline V gives CDR1 MNHNS, CDR2 SASEGT. The V end lost 4 bases, the J end lost 2 bases, and 17 bases lay between the germline ends.

The chain employs TRBV10-3 and TRBJ2-7; 7 positions agree with TRBD1. The CDR3 contains 14 residues. Germline lookup yields CDR1 ENHRY and CDR2 SYGVKD. Trimming took 3 bases from V and 4 from J; bases not matched to a gene: 6. This chain's CDR3 is CAISDRTGVYEQYF. CDR3 DNA: TGTGCCATCAGTGACAGAACAGGGGTTTACGAGCAGTACTTC.

V usage is TRBV6-5 and J usage is TRBJ1-1; TRBD1 aligns across 7 bases. Per germline, CDR1 MNHEY and CDR2 SVGAGI. The CDR3 runs to 14 residues. V shed 6 bases, J shed 5 bases, and the junction held 9 bases outside the gene matches. The CDR3 DNA is TGTGCCAGCAGCCCGGGACAGCTGGGGACTGAAGCTTTCTTT. It specifies CASSPGQLGTEAFF.

V usage is TRBV6-5 and J usage is TRBJ2-7; 12 bases are a match to TRBD1. The V gene's germline CDR1 is MNHEY and CDR2 SVGAGI. This CDR3 is 16 amino acids long. Germline trimming cut 2 bases from V and 4 bases from J; bases unmatched to any gene: 6. CDR3 protein: CASSYGGQGAGYEQYF. The CDR3 DNA follows: TGTGCCAGCAGTTACGGGGGACAGGGGGCCGGGTACGAGCAGTACTTC.

V usage is TRBV12-5 and J usage is TRBJ2-2; the match to TRBD1 covers 9 bases. The CDR3 is 18 amino acids. The V and J ends lost 1 base and 7 bases, in that order; junction bases with no gene match: 13. Germline V gives CDR1 LGHNT, CDR2 FRNRAP. The CDR3 DNA reads as TGTGCTAGTGGTTTGGGGCCAAAACAGGGGGCGCGTATCGGGGAGCTGTTTTTT. Its protein is CASGLGPKQGARIGELFF.

This sequence joins TRBV30 and TRBJ1-2, with 8 positions matching TRBD1. V was clipped by 3 bases and J by 4 bases; unmatched bases: 7. The CDR3 sequence is 14 residues long. Germline assignment: CDR1 GTSNPN and CDR2 SVGIG (reference sequence). CDR3 DNA: TGTGCCTGGAGCCTTAGGACAGGGAGCTATGGCTACACCTTC. Protein product: CAWSLRTGSYGYTF.

This clone was picked up a small number of times. This chain connects TRBV19 to TRBJ2-7; 10 bases agree with TRBD2. The CDR3 is made up of 15 amino acids. J lost 5 bases, V lost 3 bases, and 7 bases had no gene match. CDR1 and CDR2 from the germline V gene are LNHDA and SQIVND (reference sequence). The CDR3 region has the DNA TGTGCCAGTAGTATCAGCGGGGGGGCCCCGAACGAGCAGTACTTC. Residues: CASSISGGAPNEQYF.

Concerning this clone itself: Other nucleotide sequences from this sample produce the same CDR3. The chain couples TRBV6-5 to TRBJ2-5, with 11 bases lining up with TRBD2. J was trimmed by 1 base and V by 4 bases; bases with no gene match: 5. Germline CDR1 and CDR2: MNHEY and SVGAGI. The CDR3 has 16 residues. CDR3: CASSSTSGGIQETQYF. CDR3 bases: TGTGCCAGCAGTTCTACTAGCGGGGGAATCCAAGAGACCCAGTACTTC.

V is TRBV6-5 and J is TRBJ1-5; D is perhaps TRBD1 (6 bases). Germline CDR1 and CDR2: MNHEY and SVGAGI. V was cut by 8 bases and J by 3 bases, with 8 bases left in between. The CDR3 has 12 residues. The CDR3 nucleotides are TGTGCCAGCCGGGACAACAATCAGCCCCAGCATTTT. This encodes CASRDNNQPQHF.

J is TRBJ1-1 and V is TRBV5-1; weak D call: TRBD1 (6 bases). There are 14 residues in the CDR3. V lost 0 bases to trimming and J lost 4 bases, with 10 bases between them. From germline, CDR1 is SGHRS and CDR2 YFSETQ. The CDR3 spells CASSLVAGVTEAFF. The CDR3 coding sequence is TGCGCCAGCAGCTTGGTAGCAGGGGTCACTGAAGCTTTCTTT.

This clone was observed once. CDR3 residues: CASREGPIYGYTF. In DNA, the CDR3 is TGTGCCAGCAGAGAGGGCCCGATCTATGGCTACACCTTC. The chain joins TRBV2 to TRBJ1-2; D is unclear. Trimming left V 6 bases short and J 4 bases short, with 12 bases between. In germline, CDR1 is SNHLY, CDR2 FYNNEI. This CDR3 has 13 amino acids.

V and J are TRBV2 and TRBJ2-5; D may be TRBD2 (5 bases). The CDR3 is 14 residues long. Germline assignment: CDR1 SNHLY and CDR2 FYNNEI. V was trimmed by 6 bases and J by 5 bases, leaving 16 bases between them. CDR3 coding DNA: TGTGCCAGCAGCCAGGAGGCTTGGGGTGAGACCCAGTACTTC. Translation: CASSQEAWGETQYF.

This clone was observed a few times. The rearrangement joins TRBV6-1 to TRBJ2-3; no reliable D call. This CDR3 is built from 13 residues. CDR1 MNHNS and CDR2 SASEGT come from the germline V gene. V gave up 2 bases and J gave up 4 bases, with 7 bases separating them. In nucleotides, the CDR3 is TGTGCCAGCAGTGAAAATAGCCCAGATACGCAGTATTTT. Its translation: CASSENSPDTQYF.

The chain has TRBV2 and TRBJ1-3; no definite D call. Trimming removed 7 bases at V and 4 bases at J, with 14 bases between. In germline, CDR1 is SNHLY, CDR2 FYNNEI. The CDR3 sequence is 14 residues long. For the CDR3, the DNA is TGTGCCAGCACCTACTTGTCCTCGGGAAACACCATATATTTT. Its protein is CASTYLSSGNTIYF.